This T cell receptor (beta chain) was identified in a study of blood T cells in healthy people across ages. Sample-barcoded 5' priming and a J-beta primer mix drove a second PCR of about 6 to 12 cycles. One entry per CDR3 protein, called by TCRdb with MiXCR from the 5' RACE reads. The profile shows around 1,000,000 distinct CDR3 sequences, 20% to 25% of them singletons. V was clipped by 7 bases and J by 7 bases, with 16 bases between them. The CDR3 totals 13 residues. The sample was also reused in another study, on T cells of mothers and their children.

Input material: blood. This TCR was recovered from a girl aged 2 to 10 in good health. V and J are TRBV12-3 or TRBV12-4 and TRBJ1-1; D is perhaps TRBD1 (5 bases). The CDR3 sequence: CASTPRDGHEAFF. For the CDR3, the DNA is TGTGCCAGCACCCCCCGGGACGGGCATGAAGCTTTCTTT.